This record covers a single TCR beta chain. This CDR3 has 18 residues. V lost 3 bases to trimming and J lost 1 base; unmatched junction nucleotides: 12. CDR1 and CDR2 from the germline V gene are LNHDA and SQIVND (reference sequence). Data came from immunoSEQ multiplex PCR; TCRdb stores just in-frame clones and leaves some out. This sample has roughly 80,000 clones; about 92% occur once, and the top ten carry around 2.3%. This sample is drawn from a study of T cell changes during pregnancy in multiple sclerosis. The starting material was peripheral blood, obtained in the second trimester of pregnancy. This chain joins TRBV19 and TRBJ1-1, with 9 bases fitting TRBD1. The receptor was isolated from a female donor with multiple sclerosis, enrolled in a pregnancy study. CDR3 residues: CASSIALLGQGKNTEAFF. CDR3 nucleotide sequence: TGTGCCAGTAGTATTGCCCTACTTGGACAGGGGAAGAACACTGAAGCTTTCTTT.